This T cell receptor beta chain is drawn from a study of tumor-infiltrating lymphocytes in primary liver carcinoma. As for the study in general: Productive TCRbeta reads per sample were roughly 3.5 to 8 million, not differing by tissue. Study-wide findings and caveats: Just about 7.5-24% of leading clones were found in every one of five regions. Relative to tumor region pairs, the tumor-adjacent and tumor-blood pairs showed overlap that was lower.

From unsorted bulk tissue weighing about 18-30 mg, DNA and RNA were co-extracted. The patients carried chronic HBV infection and had received no treatment. A word on this clonotype: Its antigen remains unidentified.

V shed 3 bases and J 4 bases; nucleotides not matched to a gene: 6. Germline V lookup: CDR1 DFQATT, CDR2 SNEGSKA (reference sequence). The CDR3 is 14 residues long. Starting from roughly 540 ng of total RNA, TCR beta cDNA was produced with a primer in the constant region. What produced the TCR beta libraries was three nested multiplex PCR rounds using slightly modified ARM-PCR. Investigators reported that the first two PCR rounds, at 9 to 11 cycles each, used TRBV1-TRBV30 forward primers with a C-beta reverse primer. TCRdb ran MiXCR on the multiplex PCR reads and lists one entry per CDR3 protein. The data show roughly 120,000 distinct CDR3 sequences, about 59% seen once.

This TCR was recovered from a woman aged 60-75 years with primary liver carcinoma and hepatitis B virus infection. Sequencing used liver tumor tissue from sampling region 1. Regarding subset: tumor region T1, superior pole. V is TRBV20-1 and J is TRBJ1-5; 7 bases line up with TRBD1. The CDR3: CSAREGQTNQPQHF. CDR3 DNA: TGCAGTGCTAGGGAGGGACAGACAAATCAGCCCCAGCATTTT.